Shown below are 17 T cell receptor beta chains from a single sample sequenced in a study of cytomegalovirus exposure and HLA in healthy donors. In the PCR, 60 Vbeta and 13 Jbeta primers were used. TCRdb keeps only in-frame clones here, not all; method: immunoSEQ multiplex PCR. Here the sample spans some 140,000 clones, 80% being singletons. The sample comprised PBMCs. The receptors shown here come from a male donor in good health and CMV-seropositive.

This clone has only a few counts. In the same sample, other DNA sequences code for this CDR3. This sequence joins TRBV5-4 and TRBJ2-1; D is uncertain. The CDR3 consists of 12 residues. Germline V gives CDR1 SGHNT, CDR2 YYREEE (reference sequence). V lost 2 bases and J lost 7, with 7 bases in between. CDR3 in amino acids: CASSFGVNEQFF. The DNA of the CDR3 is TGTGCCAGCAGCTTTGGAGTAAATGAGCAGTTCTTC.

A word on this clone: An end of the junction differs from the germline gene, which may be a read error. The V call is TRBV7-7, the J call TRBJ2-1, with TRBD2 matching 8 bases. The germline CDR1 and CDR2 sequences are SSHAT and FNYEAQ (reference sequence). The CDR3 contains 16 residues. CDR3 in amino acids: CASSPTGTSSYNEQFF. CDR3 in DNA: TGTGCTAGCAGCCCTACCGGGACTAGCTCCTACAATGAGCAGTTCTTC.

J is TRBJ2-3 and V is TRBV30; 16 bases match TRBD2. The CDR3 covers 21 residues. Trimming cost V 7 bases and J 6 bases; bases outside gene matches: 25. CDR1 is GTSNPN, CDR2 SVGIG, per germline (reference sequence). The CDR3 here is CASEGLAGGIHPESSMDTQYF. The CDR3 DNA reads TGTGCCTCCGAGGGACTAGCGGGAGGGATTCATCCGGAGTCTTCAATGGATACGCAGTATTTT.

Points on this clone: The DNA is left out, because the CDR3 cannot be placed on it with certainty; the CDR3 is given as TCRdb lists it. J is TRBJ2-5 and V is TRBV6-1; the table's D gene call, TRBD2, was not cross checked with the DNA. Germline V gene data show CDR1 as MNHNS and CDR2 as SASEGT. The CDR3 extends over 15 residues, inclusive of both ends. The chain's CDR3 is CASSVPPSGQETQYF.

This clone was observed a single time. The CDR3 coding sequence is TGCGCCAGCAGCTTCGGAACAGGGGCCTATTCACCCCTCCACTTT. It yields the protein CASSFGTGAYSPLHF. The rearrangement uses TRBV5-1 and TRBJ1-6; 7 positions match TRBD1. Trimming cost V 2 bases and J 8 bases; bases outside gene matches: 7. The CDR3 spans 15 residues. CDR1 SGHRS and CDR2 YFSETQ come from the germline V gene.

The CDR3 bases are TGTGCCAGCAGCTTAGCCCTATCGACAGGAAACTATGGCTACACCTTC. This codes for CASSLALSTGNYGYTF. V and J are TRBV7-2 and TRBJ1-2; tentatively, D is TRBD1 (6 bases). The germline CDR1 and CDR2 sequences are SGHTA and FQGNSA. Trimming took 0 bases from V and 2 from J, leaving 13 bases between them. The CDR3 contains 16 residues.

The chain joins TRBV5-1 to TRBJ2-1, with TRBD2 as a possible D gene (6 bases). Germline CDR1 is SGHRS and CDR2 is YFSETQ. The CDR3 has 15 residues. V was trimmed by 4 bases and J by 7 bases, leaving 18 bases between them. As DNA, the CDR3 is TGCGCCAGCAGCCCGGAGGGACTTGTACTTAATGAGCAGTTCTTC. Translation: CASSPEGLVLNEQFF. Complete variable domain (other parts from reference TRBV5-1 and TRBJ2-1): KAGVTQTPRYLIKTRGQQVTLSCSPISGHRSVSWYQQTPGQGLQFLFEYFSETQRNKGNFPGRFSGRQFSNSRSEMNVSTLELGDSALYLCASSPEGLVLNEQFFGPGTRLTVL.

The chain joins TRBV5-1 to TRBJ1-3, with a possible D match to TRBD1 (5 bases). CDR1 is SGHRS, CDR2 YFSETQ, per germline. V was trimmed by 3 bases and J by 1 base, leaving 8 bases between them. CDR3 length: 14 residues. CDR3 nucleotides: TGCGCCAGCAGCTGGAAGGGGTCTGGAAACACCATATATTTT. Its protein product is CASSWKGSGNTIYF.

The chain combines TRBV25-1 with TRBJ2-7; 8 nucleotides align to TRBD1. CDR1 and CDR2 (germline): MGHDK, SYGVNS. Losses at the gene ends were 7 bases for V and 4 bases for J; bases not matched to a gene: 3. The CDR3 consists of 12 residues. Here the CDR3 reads CASNDRGYEQYF. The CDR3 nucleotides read TGTGCCAGCAACGACAGGGGATACGAGCAGTACTTC.

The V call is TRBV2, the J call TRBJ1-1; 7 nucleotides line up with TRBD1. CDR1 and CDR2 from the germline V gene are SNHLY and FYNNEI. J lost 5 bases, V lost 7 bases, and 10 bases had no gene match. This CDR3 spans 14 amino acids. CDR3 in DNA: TGTGCCAGCACCACAGGGGTTAGGGAAACTGAAGCTTTCTTT. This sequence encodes CASTTGVRETEAFF. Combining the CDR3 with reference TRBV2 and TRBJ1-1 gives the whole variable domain EPEVTQTPSHQVTQMGQEVILRCVPISNHLYFYWYRQILGQKVEFLVSFYNNEISEKSEIFDDQFSVERPDGSNFTLKIRSTKLEDSAMYFCASTTGVRETEAFFGQGTRLTVV.

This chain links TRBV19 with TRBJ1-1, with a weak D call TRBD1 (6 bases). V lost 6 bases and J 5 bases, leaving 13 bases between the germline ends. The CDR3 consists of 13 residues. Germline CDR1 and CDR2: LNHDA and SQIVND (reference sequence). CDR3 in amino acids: CASRPGQGTEAFF. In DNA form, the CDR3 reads TGTGCCAGTAGACCGGGCCAGGGGACTGAAGCTTTCTTT.

CDR3 loop: CASSLYTRGNNEKLFF. CDR3 sequence (DNA): TGTGCCAGCAGCCTATATACACGGGGAAACAATGAAAAACTGTTTTTT. V is TRBV28 and J is TRBJ1-4; D is unresolved. Germline V lookup: CDR1 MDHEN, CDR2 SYDVKM. This CDR3 is built from 16 residues. Trimming stripped 6 bases from V and 5 bases from J, with 19 bases between.

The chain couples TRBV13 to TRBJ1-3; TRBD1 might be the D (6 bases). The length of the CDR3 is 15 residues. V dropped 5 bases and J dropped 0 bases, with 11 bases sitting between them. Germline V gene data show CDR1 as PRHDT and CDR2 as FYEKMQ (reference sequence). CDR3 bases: TGTGCCAGCAGCGAAGGGACAAGCTCTGGAAACACCATATATTTT. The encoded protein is CASSEGTSSGNTIYF.

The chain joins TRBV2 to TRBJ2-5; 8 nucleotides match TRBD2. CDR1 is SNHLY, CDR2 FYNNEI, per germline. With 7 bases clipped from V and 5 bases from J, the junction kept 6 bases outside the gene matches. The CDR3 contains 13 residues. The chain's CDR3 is CASISGSEETQYF. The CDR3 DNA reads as TGTGCCAGCATAAGCGGGAGTGAGGAGACCCAGTACTTC.

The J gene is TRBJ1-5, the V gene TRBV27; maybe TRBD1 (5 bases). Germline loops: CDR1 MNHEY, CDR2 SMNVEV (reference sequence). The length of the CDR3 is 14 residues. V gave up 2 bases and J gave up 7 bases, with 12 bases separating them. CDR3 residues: CASSLQGGSQPQHF. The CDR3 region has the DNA TGTGCCAGCAGTTTACAGGGAGGTAGCCAGCCCCAGCATTTT.

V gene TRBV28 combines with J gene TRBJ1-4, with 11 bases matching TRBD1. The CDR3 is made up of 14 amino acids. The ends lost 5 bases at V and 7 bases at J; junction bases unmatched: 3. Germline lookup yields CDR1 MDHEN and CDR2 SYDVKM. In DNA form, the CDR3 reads TGTGCCAGCAGTCTGGACAGGGGGCGTGAAAAACTGTTTTTT. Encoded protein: CASSLDRGREKLFF.

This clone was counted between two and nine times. The CDR3: CASSLWTSGPTTSTDTQYF. The CDR3 DNA follows: TGTGCCAGCAGCTTATGGACTAGCGGGCCTACCACTAGCACAGATACGCAGTATTTT. The rearrangement links TRBV11-1 to TRBJ2-3; 11 nucleotides line up with TRBD2. Germline V gene lookup returns CDR1 SGHAT and CDR2 FQDESV (reference sequence). The CDR3 is 19 amino acids. V gave up 2 bases and J gave up 0 bases; unmatched junction bases: 10.